These 20 T cell receptor beta chains came from one sample sequenced in a study of T-cell memory formation after mild COVID-19. TCRdb re-called the 5' RACE reads with MiXCR, one entry per CDR3 protein. The sample shows about 350,000 distinct CDR3 sequences, approximately 13% of them seen only once. Specimen: PBMCs or a T cell subset sorted from them (not recorded which). The receptor set was obtained from a young man who had mild COVID-19 (a few samples of this study predate the infection). Cell type and time point are not known.

The chain has TRBV4-3 and TRBJ1-3; D is uncertain. The CDR3 totals 16 residues. V was pared by 4 bases and J by 4 bases, with 17 bases between. Germline V gives CDR1 LGHNA, CDR2 YSLEER. The CDR3 region is CASSRERTGSGNTIYF. For the CDR3, the DNA is TGCGCCAGCAGCCGGGAAAGGACGGGCTCGGGAAACACCATATATTTT.

The chain recombines TRBV20-1 with TRBJ2-5, with D hard to call. Looked up from germline, CDR1 is DFQATT and CDR2 is SNEGSKA (reference sequence). The CDR3 totals 10 residues. The V end lost 6 bases, the J end lost 2 bases, and 4 bases lay between the germline ends. CDR3 sequence: CSASQETQYF. The CDR3 DNA sequence: TGCAGTGCGTCACAAGAGACCCAGTACTTC.

This clonotype was picked up a small number of times. The chain is built from TRBV6-5 and TRBJ1-1; D gene unclear. V shed 4 bases and J shed 5 bases, with 11 bases lying between them. This CDR3 spans 13 amino acids. CDR1 and CDR2 from the germline V gene are MNHEY and SVGAGI. The CDR3 nucleotides are TGTGCCAGCAGTTCCTCTATGGGGACTGAAGCTTTCTTT. Residues: CASSSSMGTEAFF.

The J gene is TRBJ2-1, the V gene TRBV27, with 8 bases aligning to TRBD2. Losses at the gene ends were 6 bases for V and 5 bases for J; bases not matched to a gene: 3. This CDR3 has 13 amino acids. Germline CDR1 is MNHEY and CDR2 is SMNVEV (reference sequence). CDR3 region: CASSPLADNEQFF. CDR3 nucleotides: TGTGCCAGCAGCCCACTAGCGGACAATGAGCAGTTCTTC.

This chain uses TRBV5-4 with TRBJ2-3; maybe TRBD2 (5 bases). The CDR3 is made up of 15 amino acids. Germline V CDR1 and CDR2: SGHNT, YYREEE (reference sequence). Deletions cut 3 bases from V and 2 bases from J, with 13 bases between. This chain's CDR3 is CASSWGTRDTDTQYF. The DNA for the CDR3 is TGTGCCAGCAGCTGGGGTACGAGGGACACAGATACGCAGTATTTT.

The rearrangement uses TRBV12-3 or TRBV12-4 and TRBJ1-2; 9 bases fit TRBD1. This CDR3 contains 17 residues. V shed 6 bases, J shed 1 base, and the junction held 12 bases outside the gene matches. CDR3 residues: CASSRNLRDRDNYGYTF. CDR3 nucleotides: TGTGCCAGCAGCCGAAATTTACGGGACAGGGATAACTATGGCTACACCTTC.

The chain uses TRBV7-2 and TRBJ1-3, with TRBD1 matching 8 bases. The CDR3 contains 15 residues. V lost 5 bases and J lost 7; bases outside the gene matches: 10. Per the germline V gene, CDR1 is SGHTA and CDR2 is FQGNSA. This CDR3 reads CASSPRQGRVNTIYF. The CDR3 DNA follows: TGTGCCAGCAGCCCACGACAGGGGAGGGTCAACACCATATATTTT.

Comments on this clonotype: Since a much larger clone is just one base distant, this may be a read error. The chain is built from TRBV6-4 and TRBJ2-7; D is possibly TRBD1 or TRBD2 (5 bases each). The germline V gene has CDR1 MRHNA and CDR2 SNTAGT. The CDR3 is 16 amino acids. CDR3 sequence (DNA): TGTGACAGCAGTGAATCAACCTGGGACGATCTCTACGAGCAGTACGTC. Its translation: CDSSESTWDDLYEQYV.

This chain links TRBV12-3 or TRBV12-4 with TRBJ2-2, with D possibly matching TRBD1 (6 bases). This CDR3 is 15 amino acids long. V lost 8 bases, J lost 2 bases, and 15 bases lay in between. This CDR3 reads CASGLLQGNTGELFF. For the CDR3, the DNA is TGTGCCAGCGGGCTTCTACAGGGAAACACCGGGGAGCTGTTTTTT.

This clonotype has only a few counts. The chain is built from TRBV20-1 and TRBJ1-5; TRBD1 might be the D (5 bases). This CDR3 contains 14 residues. Trimming removed 0 bases from V and 2 bases from J, with 8 bases in between. Germline V gene data show CDR1 as DFQATT and CDR2 as SNEGSKA (reference sequence). The CDR3 loop reads CSARDTGGNQPQHF. In DNA, the CDR3 is TGCAGTGCTAGAGATACAGGAGGCAATCAGCCCCAGCATTTT.

The sample holds a few counts of this clonotype. The rearrangement uses TRBV27 and TRBJ2-7; 8 nucleotides agree with TRBD1. V lost 2 bases, J lost 3 bases, and 6 bases stayed unmatched. Germline V gene data show CDR1 as MNHEY and CDR2 as SMNVEV (reference sequence). This CDR3 has 15 amino acids. The CDR3 is CASSLLRGPFYEQYV. The CDR3, as DNA: TGTGCCAGCAGTTTACTCAGGGGGCCCTTCTACGAGCAGTACGTC.

This clonotype was recorded a few times. The rearrangement joins TRBV7-2 to TRBJ2-5; 14 bases agree with TRBD2. The CDR3 has 15 residues. With 4 bases clipped from V and 4 bases from J, the junction kept 2 bases outside the gene matches. The germline gives CDR1 SGHTA, CDR2 FQGNSA. The CDR3 bases are TGTGCCAGCAGCTGGGGGACTAGCGGGGGAGAGACCCAGTACTTC. The encoded protein is CASSWGTSGGETQYF.

With respect to this clonotype: A read error may explain this, as a much larger clone is one base away. The chain employs TRBV30 and TRBJ1-5; D remains unclear. The CDR3 spans 13 residues. CDR1 and CDR2 from the germline V gene are GTSNPN and SVGIG (reference sequence). CDR3 protein: CAWSVRENQPPHF. The CDR3 bases are TGTGCCTGGAGTGTAAGGGAGAATCAGCCCCCGCATTTT.

This clonotype was detected only a few times. The gene calls are TRBV7-2 and TRBJ1-2; D not certain. Between the trimmed V and J ends, which lost 3 bases and 3 bases, there was a span of 8 bases. CDR1 SGHTA and CDR2 FQGNSA come from the germline V gene. CDR3 length equals 13 residues. The CDR3 loop is CASSFTAYYGYTF. CDR3 DNA: TGTGCCAGCAGCTTCACAGCGTACTATGGCTACACCTTC.

This clonotype was counted between two and nine times. The rearrangement joins TRBV5-1 to TRBJ2-7; 9 positions agree with TRBD1. With V trimmed by 0 bases and J by 7 bases, 5 bases remained unmatched. The CDR3 extends over 14 amino acids. CDR1 SGHRS and CDR2 YFSETQ come from the germline V gene. CDR3 sequence: CASSLGTGDFEQYF. The CDR3 DNA sequence: TGCGCCAGCAGCTTGGGGACAGGGGACTTTGAGCAGTACTTC.

This clonotype was picked up a small number of times. The CDR3 sequence is CASRQLTGTNTEAFF. CDR3 sequence (DNA): TGTGCCAGCAGGCAATTGACAGGGACGAACACTGAAGCTTTCTTT. This rearrangement joins TRBV7-9 to TRBJ1-1, with TRBD1 identical over 7 bases. J was trimmed by 1 base and V by 6 bases; bases with no gene match: 8. The CDR3 has 15 amino acids. Germline assignment: CDR1 SEHNR and CDR2 FQNEAQ (reference sequence).

This clonotype has more than one count but fewer than ten. The chain has TRBV6-1 and TRBJ2-5; possibly TRBD2 for D (6 bases). Trimming left V 8 bases short and J 5 bases short, with 18 bases between. CDR1 is MNHNS, CDR2 SASEGT, per germline. The CDR3 extends over 14 amino acids. DNA for the CDR3: TGTGCCAGCCAGCTGGAACTAGCTCGGGAGACCCAGTACTTC. Residues: CASQLELARETQYF.

V and J are TRBV29-1 and TRBJ2-3; a possible D gene is TRBD2 (5 bases). Germline loops: CDR1 SQVTM, CDR2 ANQGSEA. This CDR3 spans 11 amino acids. Trimming shortened V by 5 bases and J by 14 bases, and 17 bases separated the two germline ends. In nucleotides, the CDR3 is TGCAGCGTTCAAGGACTGATAGCGCGGTATTTT. Translating it yields CSVQGLIARYF.

This clonotype was seen only a few times. The CDR3 loop is CASSQVPQGVGNTEAFF. CDR3 sequence (DNA): TGCGCCAGCAGCCAAGTCCCACAGGGAGTGGGGAACACTGAAGCTTTCTTT. The gene calls are TRBV4-1 and TRBJ1-1; D may be TRBD1 (6 bases). Germline V gene lookup returns CDR1 MGHRA and CDR2 YSYEKL. V was shortened by 1 base and J by 1 base, with 16 bases between the two germline ends. This CDR3 is built from 17 residues.

This clonotype was seen a handful of times. The junction does not match germline at one end; this may be a read error. The chain employs TRBV20-1 and TRBJ2-3, with D tentatively TRBD2 (5 bases). Germline assignment: CDR1 DFQATT and CDR2 SNEGSKA (reference sequence). The CDR3 consists of 14 residues. Here the CDR3 reads CSALRHGVTATQYF. The CDR3 nucleotides read TGCAGTGCTCTTCGACACGGGGTCACAGCTACGCAGTATTTT.